This T cell receptor beta chain was sequenced during a study of blood T cell repertoires in COVID-19. As for the study in general: The United States, Italy and Spain supplied acute and convalescent COVID-19 samples. The analysed material was cDNA or gDNA that came from T cells, B-cell-depleted T cells, or PBMCs.

From germline, CDR1 is MGHRA and CDR2 YSYEKL. V lost 0 bases to trimming and J lost 2 bases, with 11 bases between them. The CDR3 is 16 residues long. In the authors' methods: Cell counts per sample came from amplifying reference gene primers. TCRdb's table, derived via immunoSEQ multiplex PCR, lists solely in-frame clones and lacks some. V and J calls plus clone size are reproduced from that table; the DNA served to infer D and trimming. The sample holds under 250,000 clones, about 85% seen once. The material sequenced was peripheral blood. The TCR originated in a woman at least 80 years old with acute or convalescent COVID-19. V is TRBV4-1 and J is TRBJ1-5, with a tentative D call TRBD1 (6 bases). Written as DNA, the CDR3 is TGCGCCAGCAGCCAAGATGTGGGGGCCCGCAATCAGCCCCAGCATTTT. Residues: CASSQDVGARNQPQHF.